The source of this T cell receptor beta chain is a study of T cell responses to AZD1222 COVID-19 vaccine. Broader study findings: No day 14 peak samples; only post-peak repertoires were characterized. In a largely white British group with more females than males, clonal diversity was possibly underestimated. Among vaccine-associated CD4 TCRs, coverage spanned spike, with dominance at 160-218 and 743-854.

Germline V lookup: CDR1 MNHEY, CDR2 SMNVEV (reference sequence). This CDR3 has 16 residues. This clone was counted between two and nine times. Its antigen remains unknown. The germline gene is not matched at one end of the junction; a read error may be the cause. TCRdb's table, derived via immunoSEQ multiplex PCR, lists solely in-frame clones and lacks some. This table has 95,000 to 100,000 clones, 86% appearing once. The gene calls are TRBV27 and TRBJ1-1, with D possibly being TRBD1 (6 bases). Here the sequenced sample was peripheral blood, taken on day 0 of AZD1222 vaccination. This receptor was obtained from an adult in good health. In DNA form, the CDR3 reads TGTGCCAGCAGCCAAGTACCCGGGACAATGAAGACTGAAGCTTTCTTT. Its translation: CASSQVPGTMKTEAFF.